This is a list of T cell receptor beta chains from one sample in a study of cytomegalovirus exposure and HLA in healthy donors. TCRdb keeps only in-frame clones here, not all; method: immunoSEQ multiplex PCR. The sample has 80,000 to 95,000 clones; 60% to 80% are singletons. The sequenced sample was PBMCs. The receptors derive from a woman in her twenties or thirties in good health and CMV-seronegative. The conserved cysteine and the conserved F or W are not part of the CDR3 here.

v_gene | CDR3aa
TRBV6-1 | ASIGAGLNEQF
TRBV19 | ASRNDRGSETQY
TRBV7-9 | ASSFDRVTQY
TRBV30 | ACGLNQPQH
TRBV28 | ASSSTGINQPQH
TRBV9 | ASSPSGGGYEKLF
TRBV6-5 | ASIKDGLRGEAF
TRBV6-5 | ASSYDRGNGYT
TRBV13 | ASRLGGGAREQF
TRBV2 | ASSRDITGGYT
TRBV5-1 | ASSSRGRDAF
TRBV18 | ASSPRQETNEKLF
TRBV6-4 | ASSSLRGGEQF